This is a list of T cell receptor beta chains from one sample in a study of cytomegalovirus exposure and HLA in healthy donors. Clones were sequenced by immunoSEQ multiplex PCR, and TCRdb holds only the in-frame ones, with some missing. The table records about 110,000 clones, around three quarters of them present only once. The sequencing sample was made of PBMCs. These receptor sequences come from a man aged 25 to 40 in good health and CMV-seronegative. The CDR3 runs from the conserved cysteine through the conserved F or W. A D gene is named only where the DNA matches it firmly. Only part of the rows carry a size: once, few, many, or a class if the clone is expanded.

clone size	V gene	D gene	J gene	CDR3 protein	CDR3 DNA
.	TRBV19	.	TRBJ1-5	CASSISPIGNQPQHF	TGTGCCAGTAGTATTAGTCCCATAGGCAATCAGCCCCAGCATTTT
.	TRBV7-9	TRBD1	TRBJ1-3	CASSPTGQDSGNTIYF	TGTGCCAGCAGCCCTACCGGACAGGACTCTGGAAACACCATATATTTT
.	TRBV19	TRBD1	TRBJ2-2	CASRRQGPNTGELFF	TGTGCCAGTAGGCGACAGGGGCCTAACACCGGGGAGCTGTTTTTT
.	TRBV9	.	TRBJ2-3	CASSVAQGVRTDTQYF	TGTGCCAGCAGCGTAGCCCAGGGCGTGCGCACAGATACGCAGTATTTT
.	TRBV6-6	TRBD1	TRBJ1-2	CASSYRVGDRGGGYTF	TGTGCCAGCAGTTACAGGGTTGGGGACAGGGGAGGAGGCTACACCTTC
many	TRBV5-1	TRBD2	TRBJ2-5	CASSFGLEQETQYF	TGCGCCAGCAGCTTCGGACTAGAACAAGAGACCCAGTACTTC
few	TRBV5-6	TRBD1	TRBJ2-2	CASSPPNDRGTGELFF	TGTGCCAGCAGCCCACCGAACGACAGGGGCACCGGGGAGCTGTTTTTT
few	TRBV5-1	.	TRBJ2-2	CASSLAGTGELFF	TGCGCCAGCAGCTTGGCCGGGACCGGGGAGCTGTTTTTT
.	TRBV19	TRBD1	TRBJ1-2	CAITGERPDYGYTF	TGTGCCATCACAGGGGAGCGTCCTGACTATGGCTACACCTTC
few	TRBV4-2	.	TRBJ2-7	CASSQTRRSSYEQYF	TGTGCCAGCAGCCAAACGAGGCGGAGCTCCTACGAGCAGTACTTC
.	TRBV2	TRBD1	TRBJ1-2	CASSEATGPGGGYTF	TGTGCCAGCAGTGAAGCGACAGGGCCGGGCGGTGGCTACACCTTC
.	TRBV4-2	.	TRBJ2-7	CASKQSSSRDGGEQYF	TGTGCCAGCAAACAGTCCTCTTCCCGGGACGGGGGCGAGCAGTACTTC
.	TRBV6-5	.	TRBJ2-5	CASSAQTGGRATQYF	TGTGCCAGCAGTGCCCAGACAGGCGGAAGGGCGACCCAGTACTTC
.	TRBV29-1	.	TRBJ2-5	CSVSRDEETQYF	TGCAGCGTTTCTAGAGACGAAGAGACCCAGTACTTC
.	TRBV5-1	.	TRBJ2-3	CASSLSSNTDTQYF	TGCGCCAGCAGCTTGTCAAGCAACACAGATACGCAGTATTTT
.	TRBV11-3	TRBD2	TRBJ2-3	CASSTGTSGGPTDTQYF	TGTGCCAGCAGCACCGGGACTAGCGGGGGACCCACAGATACGCAGTATTTT
few	TRBV10-3	TRBD2	TRBJ2-5	CAIARGGQETQYF	TGTGCCATCGCCCGGGGGGGCCAAGAGACCCAGTACTTC
.	TRBV2	TRBD2	TRBJ2-5	CASSPGLGGPQETQYF	TGTGCCAGCAGTCCGGGACTAGGCGGTCCCCAAGAGACCCAGTACTTC
.	TRBV28	.	TRBJ1-5	CASSPPGTHQPQHF	TGTGCCAGCAGTCCCCCAGGGACTCATCAGCCCCAGCATTTT
few	TRBV30	TRBD1	TRBJ1-1	CACSTGAMNAFF	TGTGCCTGTTCCACAGGGGCAATGAATGCTTTCTTT
few	TRBV25-1	TRBD1	TRBJ2-7	CASRGTVTEQYF	TGTGCCAGCAGGGGGACAGTCACCGAGCAGTACTTC
few	TRBV19	.	TRBJ1-3	CASSQDRTGNTIYF	TGTGCCAGTAGCCAAGACAGGACTGGAAACACCATATATTTT
.	TRBV9	TRBD2	TRBJ2-1	CASSVAPGLVGNEQFF	TGTGCCAGCAGCGTAGCTCCAGGACTAGTAGGCAATGAGCAGTTCTTC
once	TRBV27	.	TRBJ2-1	CASSLLAGDTYDEQFF	TGTGCCAGCAGTTTATTGGCTGGGGACACATACGATGAGCAGTTCTTC
.	TRBV28	TRBD2	TRBJ2-7	CASSPSGGGRTRQYF	TGTGCCAGCAGCCCCTCCGGGGGAGGGAGGACGCGGCAGTACTTC
.	TRBV29-1	.	TRBJ2-1	CSGGAGRGYNEQFF	TGCAGCGGGGGAGCGGGCCGAGGGTACAATGAGCAGTTCTTC
few	TRBV28	TRBD1	TRBJ2-3	CASSKPGQDTDTQYF	TGTGCCAGCAGTAAACCGGGACAGGACACAGATACGCAGTATTTT
.	TRBV28	.	TRBJ1-1	CASSIAGISGKAFF	TGTGCCAGCAGCATAGCAGGGATCTCCGGCAAGGCTTTCTTT
once	TRBV7-9	TRBD1	TRBJ1-2	CASSPTGDDYGYTF	TGTGCCAGCAGCCCGACAGGGGATGACTATGGCTACACCTTC
once	TRBV6-5	.	TRBJ1-5	CASRTGQGQPQHF	TGTGCCAGCAGAACAGGGCAAGGCCAGCCCCAGCATTTT